This paragraph reports one TCR beta chain. The antigen remains undetermined. These data are taken from a study of shared clonotypes between healthy human individuals. Findings and limits, study-wide: Clonotype sharing across four donors was observed for around 5% of naive CD4 clonotypes.

It was across several immunoSEQ plates that each subset's genomic DNA was evenly split. Only in-frame clones appear in the TCRdb table, and some are missing; sequencing was by immunoSEQ multiplex PCR. The table shows some 1 million clones, with approximately 76% occurring only once. V shed 4 bases and J shed 2 bases, with 8 bases lying between them. CDR3 length: 13 amino acids. In germline, CDR1 is MNHNS, CDR2 SASEGT. This chain connects TRBV6-1 to TRBJ1-2; a possible D gene is TRBD1 (6 bases). The receptor was isolated from a man between 18 and 29 years old in good health. Sequencing was done on a sample of memory CD4+ T cells sorted from blood. Stated subset: CD45RA-negative fraction. CDR3 nucleotide sequence: TGTGCCAGCAGTGCAACAGGGAACTATGGCTACACCTTC. It yields the protein CASSATGNYGYTF.